This T cell receptor (beta chain) came from a study of blood T cell repertoires in COVID-19. Study context: The United States, Italy and Spain supplied acute and convalescent COVID-19 samples.

The length of the CDR3 is 15 residues. Looked up from germline, CDR1 is SGHTA and CDR2 is FQGNSA. About this clone: The junction shows a germline mismatch at one end, possibly a read error.

Measured with immunoSEQ multiplex PCR; TCRdb has only the in-frame clones, and not every one. The table lists more than 80,000 clones, roughly 88% of them singletons. While infection was still active, Seattle patients were enrolled and then followed longitudinally. Sequencing was done on a sample of peripheral blood. The chain is built from TRBV7-2 and TRBJ1-4; D is perhaps TRBD1 (5 bases). The receptor comes from a man younger than 30 with COVID-19, enrolled during active disease. The CDR3, as DNA: TGTGCCAGCAGCCCCCTTGGGGCCCGAGAGGAAAAACTGCTTTTT. Amino acids: CASSPLGAREEKLLF.